The next 30 T cell receptor beta chains were all read from a single sample in a study of Ad26.COV2.S vaccination and SARS-CoV-2 variants. Treatment defined: roughly 18 received Ad26.COV2.S at low or high dose, single or two shots; several received placebo; per-sample allocation not given. Sampling took place 63 days after the first vaccine or placebo injection. Some clones are missing from TCRdb's copy, which holds only in-frame ones; the method was immunoSEQ multiplex PCR. The sample carries approximately 410,000 clones, over 75% recorded once. The sample here was peripheral blood, taken in a trial of Ad26.COV2.S vaccine versus placebo. The receptors stem from a person between 18 and 65 years old who received the Ad26.COV2.S COVID-19 vaccine or a placebo.

The chain has TRBV6-5 and TRBJ1-6; TRBD1 agrees at 7 bases. Germline V lookup: CDR1 MNHEY, CDR2 SVGAGI. J gave up 8 bases and V 0 bases, and 7 bases lay outside the gene matches. This CDR3 contains 16 residues. DNA of the CDR3: TGTGCCAGCAGTTACTCCCGGGACAGTCATTATTCACCCCTCCACTTT. Amino acid sequence: CASSYSRDSHYSPLHF.

V usage is TRBV10-3 and J usage is TRBJ2-1; D remains unclear. With 8 bases removed from V and 1 base from J, the gap between germline ends came to 9 bases. The length of the CDR3 is 13 residues. Germline assignment: CDR1 ENHRY and CDR2 SYGVKD. CDR3 nucleotides: TGTGCCATCTCGGAATCGTCCTACAATGAGCAGTTCTTC. Translated, it gives CAISESSYNEQFF.

The gene calls are TRBV5-1 and TRBJ2-5; 11 bases fit TRBD2. This CDR3 comprises 16 residues. CDR1 and CDR2 from the germline V gene are SGHRS and YFSETQ. Trimming took 4 bases from V and 2 from J; bases not matched to a gene: 7. CDR3: CASSHRLAGRQETQYF. CDR3 bases: TGCGCCAGCAGCCACAGACTAGCGGGGAGGCAAGAGACCCAGTACTTC.

V and J are TRBV29-1 and TRBJ2-7; D gene ambiguous. Germline loops: CDR1 SQVTM, CDR2 ANQGSEA. Trimming left V 4 bases short and J 4 bases short, with 11 bases between. CDR3 length: 12 amino acids. CDR3 DNA sequence: TGCAGCGTTGGGGAACACCAGTACGAGCAGTACTTC. It specifies CSVGEHQYEQYF.

At least ten counts were recorded for this clone. This chain uses TRBV10-3 with TRBJ2-7; 12 positions agree with TRBD2. With 10 bases clipped from V and 4 bases from J, the junction kept 8 bases outside the gene matches. Germline CDR1 reads ENHRY; CDR2 reads SYGVKD. The CDR3 runs 14 residues. The CDR3 nucleotides read TGTGCCACGCGGACTAGCGGGGATCTATACGAGCAGTACTTC. Its protein is CATRTSGDLYEQYF.

The gene calls are TRBV4-2 and TRBJ2-3, with TRBD2 matching over 13 bases. The CDR3 length is 20 residues. The germline CDR1 and CDR2 sequences are LGHNA and YNFKEQ. With V trimmed by 3 bases and J by 3 bases, 15 bases remained unmatched. The DNA for the CDR3 is TGTGCCAGCAGCCAGGAGCGGACAGACCCGGGACTAGCGGGGACAGATACGCAGTATTTT. It is translated as CASSQERTDPGLAGTDTQYF.

The V gene is TRBV10-3, the J gene TRBJ2-1, with TRBD2 matching 8 bases. V lost 9 bases, J lost 8 bases, and 18 bases stayed unmatched. From germline, CDR1 is ENHRY and CDR2 SYGVKD. The CDR3 loop spans 16 amino acids. The CDR3 reads CAMAPGGGVRWDEQFF. CDR3 sequence (DNA): TGTGCCATGGCCCCGGGAGGGGGGGTTCGTTGGGATGAGCAGTTCTTC.

This chain joins TRBV9 and TRBJ1-6, with D unresolved. CDR3 size: 14 residues. Trimming shortened V by 3 bases and J by 7 bases, and 11 bases separated the two germline ends. Germline CDR1 reads SGDLS; CDR2 reads YYNGEE. DNA for the CDR3: TGTGCCAGCAGCGCCCCGGTGAGGAATTCACCCCTCCACTTT. Its translation: CASSAPVRNSPLHF.

V is TRBV12-5 and J is TRBJ1-1; D possibly corresponds to TRBD1 (5 bases). Germline loops: CDR1 LGHNT, CDR2 FRNRAP. The CDR3 runs to 16 residues. The germline V and J ends were trimmed by 0 bases and 5 bases, with 16 bases remaining between them. The CDR3 loop is CASGLVRGDDNTEAFF. As DNA, the CDR3 is TGTGCTAGTGGTTTGGTACGCGGGGACGATAATACTGAAGCTTTCTTT.

This clone was counted only a few times. The genes are TRBV28 and TRBJ1-6; D ambiguous. Looked up from germline, CDR1 is MDHEN and CDR2 is SYDVKM. This CDR3 is built from 15 residues. V lost 2 bases, J lost 4 bases, and 9 bases lay in between. CDR3 protein: CASSLKSDYNSPLHF. The CDR3, as DNA: TGTGCCAGCAGTTTAAAATCTGATTATAATTCACCCCTCCACTTT.

The chain has TRBV9 and TRBJ1-5; weak D call: TRBD1 (6 bases). The V and J ends lost 4 bases and 4 bases respectively, with 12 bases between them. The CDR3 runs 14 residues. CDR1 is SGDLS, CDR2 YYNGEE, per germline. CDR3 sequence: CASSSQGQNQPQHF. CDR3 nucleotides: TGTGCCAGCAGCTCACAGGGTCAGAATCAGCCCCAGCATTTT.

The chain recombines TRBV6-2 or TRBV6-3 with TRBJ1-5; no clear D. The germline V gene encodes CDR1 MNHEY and CDR2 SVGEGT. This CDR3 spans 14 amino acids. V was cut by 0 bases and J by 0 bases, with 3 bases left in between. The chain's CDR3 is CASSYSLSNQPQHF. The DNA of the CDR3 is TGTGCCAGCAGTTACTCCCTTAGCAATCAGCCCCAGCATTTT.

The chain carries TRBV7-8 and TRBJ2-7; no firm D call. Trimming pared 5 bases from V and 3 bases from J, leaving 14 bases between. The length of the CDR3 is 14 residues. The germline CDR1 and CDR2 sequences are SGHVS and FQNEAQ. CDR3 region: CASSQHQESYEQYF. DNA for the CDR3: TGTGCCAGCAGCCAACACCAGGAAAGCTACGAGCAGTACTTC.

The V and J genes are TRBV5-4 and TRBJ1-1; 7 bases are shared with TRBD1. J lost 6 bases, V lost 1 base, and 6 bases had no gene match. Germline loops: CDR1 SGHNT, CDR2 YYREEE (reference sequence). The CDR3 sequence is 14 residues long. The CDR3 DNA reads TGTGCCAGCAGCTTGACAGGGGCTGTACCTGAAGCTTTCTTT. Its protein product is CASSLTGAVPEAFF.

V and J are TRBV9 and TRBJ2-3; TRBD2 is a possible D gene (6 bases). Trimming took 3 bases from V and 3 from J, leaving 14 bases between them. The germline V gene has CDR1 SGDLS and CDR2 YYNGEE. The length of the CDR3 is 15 residues. CDR3 DNA sequence: TGTGCCAGCAGCGACGATTCGGCGGGGACAGATACGCAGTATTTT. Its protein product is CASSDDSAGTDTQYF.

The V and J genes are TRBV24-1 and TRBJ2-2; D is perhaps TRBD2 (6 bases). The CDR3 loop spans 16 amino acids. V lost 3 bases, J lost 6 bases, and 16 bases lay in between. The germline CDR1 and CDR2 sequences are KGHDR and SFDVKD. The CDR3 protein is CATSDGGLTFSGELFF. For the CDR3, the DNA is TGTGCCACCAGTGATGGAGGGTTAACGTTCTCCGGGGAGCTGTTTTTT.

The chain has TRBV19 and TRBJ2-6; 7 bases map to TRBD2. The ends lost 4 bases at V and 1 base at J; junction bases unmatched: 1. CDR1 is LNHDA and CDR2 is SQIVND in the germline V gene (reference sequence). The CDR3 is 15 residues long. The CDR3 region is CASSRGGSGANVLTF. In DNA form, the CDR3 reads TGTGCCAGTAGTAGGGGGGGATCTGGGGCCAACGTCCTGACTTTC.

The CDR3 coding sequence is TGTGCCACCAGTGACCGGGTTAGCGGCTACACCTTC. Translation gives CATSDRVSGYTF. J is TRBJ1-2 and V is TRBV24-1; D uncertain. The germline gives CDR1 KGHDR, CDR2 SFDVKD. V lost 4 bases and J lost 8, with 10 bases in between. The CDR3 length is 12 residues.

The chain recombines TRBV27 with TRBJ2-3, with a weak D call TRBD2 (5 bases). Germline V gene data show CDR1 as MNHEY and CDR2 as SMNVEV (reference sequence). The V and J ends lost 5 bases and 2 bases respectively, with 8 bases between them. CDR3 length equals 13 residues. The CDR3 region is CASSPGFTDTQYF. As DNA, the CDR3 is TGTGCCAGCAGTCCGGGGTTCACAGATACGCAGTATTTT.

The chain has TRBV19 and TRBJ1-2; 8 bases agree with TRBD1. The J segment lost 7 bases and the V segment lost 4 bases, leaving 2 bases of the junction unmatched. Germline CDR1 reads LNHDA; CDR2 reads SQIVND (reference sequence). There are 12 residues in the CDR3. This CDR3 is CASSRQGSGYTF. The DNA for the CDR3 is TGTGCCAGTAGTAGACAGGGGAGTGGCTACACCTTC.

The chain couples TRBV25-1 to TRBJ1-2, with 7 nucleotides matching TRBD1. V gave up 3 bases and J gave up 1 base; unmatched junction bases: 5. This CDR3 comprises 15 residues. Germline CDR1 is MGHDK and CDR2 is SYGVNS. The CDR3 region is CASSDLAGGNYGYTF. The CDR3, as DNA: TGTGCCAGCAGTGATTTAGCAGGGGGTAACTATGGCTACACCTTC.

The chain employs TRBV5-1 and TRBJ1-1; 7 nucleotides agree with TRBD1. Trimming cost V 5 bases and J 1 base; bases outside gene matches: 5. CDR3 size: 14 residues. Per germline, CDR1 SGHRS and CDR2 YFSETQ. The chain's CDR3 is CASSLSGGNTEAFF. DNA for the CDR3: TGCGCCAGCAGTTTGTCAGGGGGGAACACTGAAGCTTTCTTT.

V usage is TRBV19 and J usage is TRBJ1-1; no reliable D call. V was pared by 3 bases and J by 4 bases, with 9 bases between. The CDR3 totals 13 residues. Looked up from germline, CDR1 is LNHDA and CDR2 is SQIVND (reference sequence). CDR3 sequence: CASSIEGTTEAFF. Written as DNA, the CDR3 is TGTGCCAGTAGTATTGAGGGAACCACTGAAGCTTTCTTT. The variable domain in full, with the rest retrieved from reference TRBV19 and TRBJ1-1, is DGGITQSPKYLFRKEGQNVTLSCEQNLNHDAMYWYRQDPGQGLRLIYYSQIVNDFQKGDIAEGYSVSREKKESFPLTVTSAQKNPTAFYLCASSIEGTTEAFFGQGTRLTVV.

This chain links TRBV25-1 with TRBJ2-5; 9 bases fit TRBD1. Germline CDR1 reads MGHDK; CDR2 reads SYGVNS. The CDR3 spans 14 residues. With V trimmed by 6 bases and J by 5 bases, 7 bases remained unmatched. CDR3 sequence (DNA): TGTGCCAGCAGGGGCACAGGGGGCCGCGAGACCCAGTACTTC. Its protein product is CASRGTGGRETQYF.

The V call is TRBV5-6, the J call TRBJ2-6, with a weak D call TRBD2 (6 bases). The germline CDR1 and CDR2 sequences are SGHDT and YYEEEE. The CDR3 is made up of 16 amino acids. The V end was cut by 6 bases, the J end by 0 bases, with 13 bases between. CDR3 nucleotide sequence: TGTGCCAGCACTACCCTGGGAGGCTCTGGGGCCAACGTCCTGACTTTC. It yields the protein CASTTLGGSGANVLTF.

The chain is built from TRBV6-4 and TRBJ2-1; D is perhaps TRBD2 (6 bases). V lost 0 bases and J lost 2, with 8 bases in between. CDR1 is MRHNA and CDR2 is SNTAGT in the germline V gene. The CDR3 runs 15 residues. The CDR3 coding sequence is TGTGCCAGCAGTGACTCTACTAGCCCCTACAATGAGCAGTTCTTC. Protein sequence: CASSDSTSPYNEQFF.

J is TRBJ2-3 and V is TRBV5-1, with 9 nucleotides matching TRBD2. CDR3 size: 16 residues. The ends lost 0 bases at V and 1 base at J; junction bases unmatched: 3. Germline loops: CDR1 SGHRS, CDR2 YFSETQ. CDR3 bases: TGCGCCAGCAGCTTGGGACTAGCGGCTGGCACAGATACGCAGTATTTT. This encodes CASSLGLAAGTDTQYF. Filled out from reference TRBV5-1 and TRBJ2-3, the complete variable domain reads KAGVTQTPRYLIKTRGQQVTLSCSPISGHRSVSWYQQTPGQGLQFLFEYFSETQRNKGNFPGRFSGRQFSNSRSEMNVSTLELGDSALYLCASSLGLAAGTDTQYFGPGTRLTVL.

The V and J genes are TRBV19 and TRBJ2-3, with TRBD2 identical over 14 bases. This CDR3 has 18 amino acids. Germline V CDR1 and CDR2: LNHDA, SQIVND (reference sequence). V gave up 5 bases and J gave up 3 bases; unmatched junction bases: 10. The CDR3 is CASSALGTSGGGTDTQYF. In DNA, the CDR3 is TGTGCCAGTAGTGCCTTAGGGACTAGCGGGGGAGGAACAGATACGCAGTATTTT.

The chain joins TRBV7-6 to TRBJ2-3; D is perhaps TRBD1 or TRBD2 (5 bases each). This CDR3 spans 14 amino acids. Germline CDR1 SGHVS, CDR2 FNYEAQ. Trimming removed 1 base from V and 2 bases from J, with 7 bases in between. The CDR3 reads CASSLGGYTDTQYF. DNA for the CDR3: TGTGCCAGCAGCTTAGGGGGGTACACAGATACGCAGTATTTT.

The rearrangement links TRBV5-1 to TRBJ2-7, with a weak D call TRBD2 (6 bases). The V end lost 7 bases, the J end lost 0 bases, and 14 bases lay between the germline ends. The CDR3 is 14 residues long. CDR1 is SGHRS, CDR2 YFSETQ, per germline. CDR3 nucleotide sequence: TGCGCCAGCTCGGGCGGGGTCAGCTCCTACGAGCAGTACTTC. It translates to CASSGGVSSYEQYF.